This entry features one T cell receptor (beta chain) sequence. Its antigen remains unidentified. V lost 0 bases and J 8 bases, leaving 14 bases between the germline ends. CDR3 length: 15 residues. Germline CDR1 is MGHRA and CDR2 is YSYEKL. TCRdb's copy holds only in-frame clones and misses some; the assay was immunoSEQ multiplex PCR. The sample includes 65,000 to 90,000 clones, around 83% seen only once; the top ten take about 8.6%. The entry originates in a study of PD-L1 blockade in urothelial cancer. Turning to the study itself: A median of 141,255 T cells was found in the blood samples.

Overall study results and limits: Tumor-associated blood clones were expanded more by durable-benefit patients at 3 weeks.

As for time point: pretreatment peripheral blood. The material was PBMCs, obtained around atezolizumab (anti-PD-L1) treatment. The rearrangement uses TRBV4-1 and TRBJ1-5, with TRBD1 as a possible D gene (5 bases). This clonotype was obtained from a woman in her 70s with urothelial cancer. CDR3 residues: CASSQEGLRVEPQHF. CDR3 DNA: TGCGCCAGCAGCCAAGAGGGACTCCGGGTGGAGCCCCAGCATTTT.